The rows below give T cell receptor beta chains drawn from one sample of a study of shared clonotypes between healthy human individuals. Sequencing was performed with immunoSEQ multiplex PCR; in TCRdb, only in-frame clones are kept and a portion is missing. In the table there are about 1 million clones, around 76% of which are singletons. Sequenced material: memory CD4+ T cells sorted from blood. The source is a man younger than 30 in good health. CDR3s include the opening cysteine and the closing phenylalanine or tryptophan. The order of the fields is CDR3 protein, CDR3 DNA, J gene, clone size, D gene, V gene. A D gene is named only where the DNA matches it firmly. Only part of the rows carry a size: once, few, many, or a class if the clone is expanded.

CDR3 protein: CASSLTLVETQYF; CDR3 DNA: TGTGCCAGCAGCTTGACTCTAGTGGAGACCCAGTACTTC; J gene: TRBJ2-5; clone size: -; D gene: -; V gene: TRBV7-9
CDR3 protein: CASSPPGANGNTIYF; CDR3 DNA: TGTGCCAGCTCACCGCCGGGGGCGAATGGAAACACCATATATTTT; J gene: TRBJ1-3; clone size: -; D gene: -; V gene: TRBV18
CDR3 protein: CASSSRGPGYTF; CDR3 DNA: TGTGCCAGCAGCTCGAGGGGGCCGGGCTACACCTTC; J gene: TRBJ1-2; clone size: -; D gene: TRBD1; V gene: TRBV5-6
CDR3 protein: CASSPALWGTDTQYF; CDR3 DNA: TGTGCCAGCAGCCCAGCTTTGTGGGGCACAGATACGCAGTATTTT; J gene: TRBJ2-3; clone size: once; D gene: -; V gene: TRBV6-5
CDR3 protein: CASGTGENTEAFF; CDR3 DNA: TGTGCCAGTGGGACAGGGGAGAACACTGAAGCTTTCTTT; J gene: TRBJ1-1; clone size: -; D gene: TRBD1; V gene: TRBV2
CDR3 protein: CASSLAPPGAEAFF; CDR3 DNA: TGTGCCAGCAGTTTAGCCCCCCCCGGGGCTGAAGCTTTCTTT; J gene: TRBJ1-1; clone size: -; D gene: -; V gene: TRBV28
CDR3 protein: CSGSTGGATDTQYF; CDR3 DNA: TGCAGCGGAAGCACAGGGGGCGCGACAGATACGCAGTATTTT; J gene: TRBJ2-3; clone size: -; D gene: TRBD1; V gene: TRBV29-1
CDR3 protein: CASSRGGTDTEAFF; CDR3 DNA: TGCGCCAGCAGTCGAGGCGGGACTGACACTGAAGCTTTCTTT; J gene: TRBJ1-1; clone size: -; D gene: -; V gene: TRBV4-1
CDR3 protein: CASSFGPSGNTIYF; CDR3 DNA: TGTGCCAGCAGCTTTGGACCCTCTGGAAACACCATATATTTT; J gene: TRBJ1-3; clone size: -; D gene: -; V gene: TRBV5-6
CDR3 protein: CASSLGGRFEETQYF; CDR3 DNA: TGTGCCAGCAGCCTCGGTGGCAGGTTCGAAGAGACCCAGTACTTC; J gene: TRBJ2-5; clone size: -; D gene: -; V gene: TRBV11-2
CDR3 protein: CASSVYGRDGYTF; CDR3 DNA: TGTGCCAGCAGCGTATATGGCAGGGATGGCTACACCTTC; J gene: TRBJ1-2; clone size: -; D gene: -; V gene: TRBV9
CDR3 protein: CASSYSIRGWTEAFF; CDR3 DNA: TGTGCCAGCAGTTACTCTATCCGAGGCTGGACTGAAGCTTTCTTT; J gene: TRBJ1-1; clone size: -; D gene: -; V gene: TRBV6-5
CDR3 protein: CASSQEVAIGSYNEQFF; CDR3 DNA: TGCGCCAGCAGCCAAGAAGTTGCAATAGGGTCTTACAATGAGCAGTTCTTC; J gene: TRBJ2-1; clone size: -; D gene: -; V gene: TRBV4-1
CDR3 protein: CASSLDPTSGRINTGELFF; CDR3 DNA: TGTGCCAGCAGCTTAGATCCTACTAGCGGGAGGATTAACACCGGGGAGCTGTTTTTT; J gene: TRBJ2-2; clone size: few; D gene: TRBD2; V gene: TRBV11-2
CDR3 protein: CAISELAGAGEQYF; CDR3 DNA: TGTGCCATCAGTGAACTAGCGGGGGCGGGGGAGCAGTACTTC; J gene: TRBJ2-7; clone size: -; D gene: TRBD2; V gene: TRBV10-3
CDR3 protein: CASRLLATNEKLFF; CDR3 DNA: TGTGCCAGCAGGTTACTTGCAACTAATGAAAAACTGTTTTTT; J gene: TRBJ1-4; clone size: many; D gene: -; V gene: TRBV2
CDR3 protein: CASSSPLGGSPLHF; CDR3 DNA: TGTGCCAGCAGCTCCCCTCTAGGAGGTTCACCCCTCCACTTT; J gene: TRBJ1-6; clone size: few; D gene: -; V gene: TRBV7-9
CDR3 protein: CASSLQPAYNEQFF; CDR3 DNA: TGCGCCAGCAGCTTGCAACCGGCCTACAATGAGCAGTTCTTC; J gene: TRBJ2-1; clone size: -; D gene: -; V gene: TRBV5-1
CDR3 protein: CASSSYRLQETQYF; CDR3 DNA: TGTGCCAGCAGCTCTTACAGACTACAAGAGACCCAGTACTTC; J gene: TRBJ2-5; clone size: few; D gene: -; V gene: TRBV7-2
CDR3 protein: CASSVTGSPSYEQYF; CDR3 DNA: TGTGCCAGCAGTGTAACAGGGTCCCCCTCCTACGAGCAGTACTTC; J gene: TRBJ2-7; clone size: few; D gene: -; V gene: TRBV6-5
CDR3 protein: CASRVKSGAGTSGNTGELFF; CDR3 DNA: TGTGCCAGCAGGGTAAAATCTGGGGCCGGGACTAGCGGGAACACCGGGGAGCTGTTTTTT; J gene: TRBJ2-2; clone size: -; D gene: TRBD2; V gene: TRBV2
CDR3 protein: CASRRTEQETQYF; CDR3 DNA: TGTGCCAGCAGACGGACAGAGCAAGAGACCCAGTACTTC; J gene: TRBJ2-5; clone size: once; D gene: -; V gene: TRBV2
CDR3 protein: CASKQGLGTGELFF; CDR3 DNA: TGTGCCAGCAAACAGGGTTTGGGCACCGGGGAGCTGTTTTTT; J gene: TRBJ2-2; clone size: -; D gene: -; V gene: TRBV19
CDR3 protein: CASSPPGENTEAFF; CDR3 DNA: TGTGCCAGCAGTCCTCCAGGGGAAAACACTGAAGCTTTCTTT; J gene: TRBJ1-1; clone size: -; D gene: -; V gene: TRBV7-6
CDR3 protein: CASSQESGMGSNYGYTF; CDR3 DNA: TGCGCCAGCAGCCAAGAATCCGGGATGGGCTCTAACTATGGCTACACCTTC; J gene: TRBJ1-2; clone size: few; D gene: -; V gene: TRBV4-1
CDR3 protein: CASRRPTGVGYEQYF; CDR3 DNA: TGTGCCAGCAGACGCCCGACAGGAGTCGGCTACGAGCAGTACTTC; J gene: TRBJ2-7; clone size: many; D gene: -; V gene: TRBV27
CDR3 protein: CASSELPGQNTEAFF; CDR3 DNA: TGCGCCAGCAGCGAACTCCCAGGGCAGAACACTGAAGCTTTCTTT; J gene: TRBJ1-1; clone size: -; D gene: -; V gene: TRBV5-1
CDR3 protein: CASRRTAVDTGELFF; CDR3 DNA: TGTGCCAGCAGGAGGACAGCAGTTGACACCGGGGAGCTGTTTTTT; J gene: TRBJ2-2; clone size: -; D gene: -; V gene: TRBV2
CDR3 protein: CASAVGTPNTGELFF; CDR3 DNA: TGTGCTTCGGCCGTAGGGACACCGAACACCGGGGAGCTGTTTTTT; J gene: TRBJ2-2; clone size: -; D gene: -; V gene: TRBV10-3
CDR3 protein: CASSPLAGGQYNEQFF; CDR3 DNA: TGTGCCAGCTCACCTTTAGCGGGGGGCCAGTACAATGAGCAGTTCTTC; J gene: TRBJ2-1; clone size: -; D gene: TRBD2; V gene: TRBV18
CDR3 protein: CASSQAGGQFF; CDR3 DNA: TGTGCCAGCAGCCAAGCGGGAGGGCAGTTCTTC; J gene: TRBJ2-1; clone size: few; D gene: TRBD2; V gene: TRBV7-9
CDR3 protein: CASSWGGSGTDTQYF; CDR3 DNA: TGTGCCAGCAGTTGGGGCGGATCAGGCACAGATACGCAGTATTTT; J gene: TRBJ2-3; clone size: -; D gene: -; V gene: TRBV6-1
CDR3 protein: CASSPKRLAGVSTDTQYF; CDR3 DNA: TGTGCCAGCAGCCCCAAACGACTAGCGGGAGTGAGTACAGATACGCAGTATTTT; J gene: TRBJ2-3; clone size: -; D gene: TRBD2; V gene: TRBV7-8
CDR3 protein: CASRVRGADTQYF; CDR3 DNA: TGTGCCAGCAGAGTTAGGGGGGCAGATACGCAGTATTTT; J gene: TRBJ2-3; clone size: -; D gene: -; V gene: TRBV6-5
CDR3 protein: CASSSPPGGMYGYTF; CDR3 DNA: TGTGCCAGCAGTTCCCCCCCGGGAGGGATGTATGGCTACACCTTC; J gene: TRBJ1-2; clone size: -; D gene: -; V gene: TRBV28
CDR3 protein: CASSDGTGGGETQYF; CDR3 DNA: TGTGCCAGCAGTGATGGGACAGGGGGAGGGGAGACCCAGTACTTC; J gene: TRBJ2-5; clone size: -; D gene: TRBD1; V gene: TRBV6-1
CDR3 protein: CASGPGQGLSDTQYF; CDR3 DNA: TGTGCCAGCGGTCCCGGACAGGGCCTTTCAGATACGCAGTATTTT; J gene: TRBJ2-3; clone size: many; D gene: TRBD1; V gene: TRBV2
CDR3 protein: CASSEYGTGRSSYNSPLHF; CDR3 DNA: TGCGCCAGCAGTGAGTATGGGACGGGACGGAGCTCCTATAATTCACCCCTCCACTTT; J gene: TRBJ1-6; clone size: -; D gene: -; V gene: TRBV10-2
CDR3 protein: CASSEGGVKEYF; CDR3 DNA: TGTGCCAGCAGTGAAGGTGGGGTTAAGGAGTACTTC; J gene: TRBJ2-7; clone size: -; D gene: -; V gene: TRBV6-1
CDR3 protein: CAWSVRDWDARSPLHF; CDR3 DNA: TGTGCCTGGAGTGTACGGGACTGGGACGCGCGATCACCCCTCCACTTT; J gene: TRBJ1-6; clone size: -; D gene: -; V gene: TRBV30
CDR3 protein: CASSLGRGNQPQHF; CDR3 DNA: TGTGCCAGCAGTTTAGGACGGGGCAATCAGCCCCAGCATTTT; J gene: TRBJ1-5; clone size: few; D gene: -; V gene: TRBV28
CDR3 protein: CASSEGFSGIGQFF; CDR3 DNA: TGTGCCAGCAGTGAAGGGTTTAGCGGGATTGGGCAGTTCTTC; J gene: TRBJ2-1; clone size: -; D gene: TRBD2; V gene: TRBV2
CDR3 protein: CASSLNGEGYGYTF; CDR3 DNA: TGTGCCAGCAGCTTAAACGGGGAAGGCTACGGCTACACCTTC; J gene: TRBJ1-2; clone size: -; D gene: -; V gene: TRBV7-3
CDR3 protein: CASSSETGVYGYTF; CDR3 DNA: TGTGCCAGCAGCTCCGAGACAGGAGTCTATGGCTACACCTTC; J gene: TRBJ1-2; clone size: many; D gene: -; V gene: TRBV7-9
CDR3 protein: CASSQFRGPGGNTIYF; CDR3 DNA: TGCGCCAGCAGCCAATTTCGGGGGCCGGGAGGAAACACCATATATTTT; J gene: TRBJ1-3; clone size: few; D gene: -; V gene: TRBV4-3
CDR3 protein: CASSYTTGTDTQYF; CDR3 DNA: TGTGCCAGCAGTTACACGACAGGCACCGATACGCAGTATTTT; J gene: TRBJ2-3; clone size: once; D gene: -; V gene: TRBV6-5
CDR3 protein: CASSEQGARNTEAFF; CDR3 DNA: TGTGCCAGCAGTGAACAGGGGGCGCGGAACACTGAAGCTTTCTTT; J gene: TRBJ1-1; clone size: -; D gene: TRBD1; V gene: TRBV2
CDR3 protein: CASSLFGEGTQYF; CDR3 DNA: TGTGCCAGCAGCTTGTTCGGGGAGGGGACCCAGTACTTC; J gene: TRBJ2-5; clone size: many; D gene: TRBD2; V gene: TRBV5-6
CDR3 protein: CASSVDRTNYGYTF; CDR3 DNA: TGTGCCAGTAGTGTAGACCGTACTAACTATGGCTACACCTTC; J gene: TRBJ1-2; clone size: -; D gene: -; V gene: TRBV19
CDR3 protein: CTSSNGGTEAFF; CDR3 DNA: TGCACCAGTTCGAACGGTGGGACTGAAGCTTTCTTT; J gene: TRBJ1-1; clone size: -; D gene: -; V gene: TRBV29-1
CDR3 protein: CASSIKDTEQYF; CDR3 DNA: TGTGCCAGTAGTATAAAGGACACGGAGCAGTACTTC; J gene: TRBJ2-7; clone size: few; D gene: -; V gene: TRBV19
CDR3 protein: CASSLFSQGASSTEAFF; CDR3 DNA: TGCGCCAGCAGCTTGTTCTCGCAGGGGGCTAGTAGCACTGAAGCTTTCTTT; J gene: TRBJ1-1; clone size: -; D gene: TRBD1; V gene: TRBV5-1
CDR3 protein: CASSIRTSGTGELFF; CDR3 DNA: TGTGCCAGTAGTATTCGGACTAGCGGGACCGGGGAGCTGTTTTTT; J gene: TRBJ2-2; clone size: once; D gene: TRBD2; V gene: TRBV19
CDR3 protein: CSVDEQGRNEQFF; CDR3 DNA: TGCAGCGTGGACGAACAGGGGCGAAATGAGCAGTTCTTC; J gene: TRBJ2-1; clone size: -; D gene: TRBD1; V gene: TRBV29-1